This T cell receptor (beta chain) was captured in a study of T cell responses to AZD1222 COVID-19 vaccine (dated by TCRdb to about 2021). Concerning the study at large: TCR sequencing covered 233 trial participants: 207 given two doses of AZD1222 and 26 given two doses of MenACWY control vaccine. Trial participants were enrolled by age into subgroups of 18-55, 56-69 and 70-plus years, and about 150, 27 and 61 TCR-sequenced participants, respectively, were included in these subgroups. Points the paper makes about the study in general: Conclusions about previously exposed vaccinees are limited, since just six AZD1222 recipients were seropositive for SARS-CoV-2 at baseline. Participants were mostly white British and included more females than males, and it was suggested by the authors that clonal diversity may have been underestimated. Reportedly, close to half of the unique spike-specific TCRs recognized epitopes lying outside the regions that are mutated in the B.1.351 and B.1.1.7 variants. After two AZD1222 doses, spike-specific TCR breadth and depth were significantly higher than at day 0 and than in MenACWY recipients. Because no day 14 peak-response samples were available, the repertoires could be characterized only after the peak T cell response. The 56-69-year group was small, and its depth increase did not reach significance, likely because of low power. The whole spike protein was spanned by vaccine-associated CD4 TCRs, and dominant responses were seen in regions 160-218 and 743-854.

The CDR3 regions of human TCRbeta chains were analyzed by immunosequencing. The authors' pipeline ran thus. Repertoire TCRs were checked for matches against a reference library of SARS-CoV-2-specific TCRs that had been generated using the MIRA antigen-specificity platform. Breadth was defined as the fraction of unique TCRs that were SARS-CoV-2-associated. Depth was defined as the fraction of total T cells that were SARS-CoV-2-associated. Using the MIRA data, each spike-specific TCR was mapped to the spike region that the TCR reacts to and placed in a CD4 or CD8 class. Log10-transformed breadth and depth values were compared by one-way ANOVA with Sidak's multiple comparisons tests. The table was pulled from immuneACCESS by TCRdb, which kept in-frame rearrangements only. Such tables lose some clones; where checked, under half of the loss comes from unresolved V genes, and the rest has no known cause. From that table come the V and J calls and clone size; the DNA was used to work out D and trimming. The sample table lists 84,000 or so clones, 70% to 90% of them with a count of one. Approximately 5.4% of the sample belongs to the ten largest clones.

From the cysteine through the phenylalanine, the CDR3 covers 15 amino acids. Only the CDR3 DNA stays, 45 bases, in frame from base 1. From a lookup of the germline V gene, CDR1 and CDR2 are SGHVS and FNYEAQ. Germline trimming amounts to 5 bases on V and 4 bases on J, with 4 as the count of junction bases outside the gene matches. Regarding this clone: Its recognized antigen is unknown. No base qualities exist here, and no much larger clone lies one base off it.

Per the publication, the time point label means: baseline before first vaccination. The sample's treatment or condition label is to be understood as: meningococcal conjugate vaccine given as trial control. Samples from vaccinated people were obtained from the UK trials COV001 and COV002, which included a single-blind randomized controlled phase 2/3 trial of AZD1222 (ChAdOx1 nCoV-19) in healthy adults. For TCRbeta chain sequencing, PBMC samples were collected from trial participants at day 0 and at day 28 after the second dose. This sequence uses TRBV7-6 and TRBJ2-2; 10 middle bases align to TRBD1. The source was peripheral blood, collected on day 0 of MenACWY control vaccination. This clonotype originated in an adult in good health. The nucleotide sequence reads TGTGCCAGCAGCACCCGGGACAGGGGCACCGGGGAGCTGTTTTTT. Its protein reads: CASSTRDRGTGELFF.